Below, one T cell receptor (beta chain) is given with its context. There are a few counts of this clonotype. Its antigen is still unknown. One base away there is no much larger clone; base qualities are not given. V ends up 5 bases short and J 5 bases short, with an unmatched junction base count of 8. The CDR3 has 15 amino acids, counting the end cysteine and phenylalanine. Here the CDR3 DNA is all that survives: 45 bases in frame from base 1. These data come from a study of patients and donors after allogeneic stem cell transplantation (dated by TCRdb to about 2020). The method behind the library was RT-PCR. Sequencer: NextSeq 550. Using fastp at Q25 and MiXCR, TCRdb reprocessed the public reads and kept productive beta chains. Here each entry gathers all rows of one CDR3 protein and keeps the most common genes and DNA. The sample has about 960,000 distinct CDR3 sequences on record, under 20% of them singletons. 5% to 6.5% of the sample lies in the top ten.

This sequence uses TRBV12-3 or TRBV12-4 and TRBJ2-5; 10 bases in the junction line up with TRBD2. The sequence was collected from a human donor who was either an allogeneic HSCT recipient or a stem cell or donor lymphocyte infusion donor (not recorded which). It is not recorded whose cells these are; they may come from a transplant donor. The sequenced sample consisted of blood, either unsorted or a sorted T cell fraction (not recorded which). Read as DNA, the sequence is TGTGCCAGCAGTAGGGTAGCGGGGGGTATGGAGACCCAGTACTTC. Its product reads: CASSRVAGGMETQYF.